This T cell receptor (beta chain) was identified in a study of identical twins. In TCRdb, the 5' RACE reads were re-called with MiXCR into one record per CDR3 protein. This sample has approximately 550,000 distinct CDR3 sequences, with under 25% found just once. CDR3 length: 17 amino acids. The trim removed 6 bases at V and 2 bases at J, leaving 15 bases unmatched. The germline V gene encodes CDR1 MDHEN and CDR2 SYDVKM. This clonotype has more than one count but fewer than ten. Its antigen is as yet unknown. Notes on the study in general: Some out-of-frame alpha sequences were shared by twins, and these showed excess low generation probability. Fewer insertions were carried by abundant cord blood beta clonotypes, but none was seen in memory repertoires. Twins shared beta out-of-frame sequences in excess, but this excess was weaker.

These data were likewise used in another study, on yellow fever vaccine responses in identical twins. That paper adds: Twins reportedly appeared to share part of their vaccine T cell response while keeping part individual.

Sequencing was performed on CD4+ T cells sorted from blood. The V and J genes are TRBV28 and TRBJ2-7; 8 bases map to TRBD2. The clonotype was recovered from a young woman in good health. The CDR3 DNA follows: TGTGCCAGCAGCCCGGCGGGAGGCGGACCGGATGCCTACGAGCAGTACGTC. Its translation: CASSPAGGGPDAYEQYV.